A selection of T cell receptor beta chains follows, all from one sample in a study of post-analysis software for immune sequencing data. From the PCR reads, TCRdb called clonotypes with MiXCR, one entry per CDR3 protein. The table lists 600,000 to 750,000 distinct CDR3 sequences, approximately 60% of them singletons. What was sequenced was blood. The receptors were gathered from a girl aged 2-10 years with multiple sclerosis. CDR3s include the opening cysteine and the closing phenylalanine or tryptophan. Each record gives: clone size, CDR3 length, J gene, D gene, V gene, CDR3 DNA, CDR3 protein. A D gene is named only where the DNA matches it firmly. A row's size may be missing; if present it is once, few, many or a size class.

clone_size: few
cdr3_length: 16
j_call: TRBJ1-2
d_call: NA
v_call: TRBV20-1
cdr3_nt: TGCAGTGCTAGAGCCCCTGGAGTGAGCGTTAGCTATGGCTACACCTTC
cdr3_aa: CSARAPGVSVSYGYTF

clone_size: NA
cdr3_length: 16
j_call: TRBJ2-3
d_call: TRBD2
v_call: TRBV10-3
cdr3_nt: TGTGCCATCAGTGAGGTAGTAGCGGGAGACACAGATACGCAGTATTTT
cdr3_aa: CAISEVVAGDTDTQYF

clone_size: NA
cdr3_length: 16
j_call: TRBJ2-7
d_call: NA
v_call: TRBV7-8
cdr3_nt: TGTGCCAGCAGCTCCCACAGGGATGCAAGCTCCTACGAGCAGTACTTC
cdr3_aa: CASSSHRDASSYEQYF

clone_size: few
cdr3_length: 12
j_call: TRBJ2-3
d_call: TRBD2
v_call: TRBV29-1
cdr3_nt: TGCAGCGTTACCAGCGGGGGTGATACGCAGTATTTT
cdr3_aa: CSVTSGGDTQYF

clone_size: NA
cdr3_length: 16
j_call: TRBJ2-5
d_call: TRBD1
v_call: TRBV7-9
cdr3_nt: TGTGCCAGCAGCTTAGTCCCTACAGGGGGCGGAGAGACCCAGTACTTC
cdr3_aa: CASSLVPTGGGETQYF

clone_size: NA
cdr3_length: 14
j_call: TRBJ1-2
d_call: TRBD1
v_call: TRBV7-2
cdr3_nt: TGTGCCAGCAGCCGACAGGGACAGGACTATGGCTACACCTTC
cdr3_aa: CASSRQGQDYGYTF

clone_size: NA
cdr3_length: 11
j_call: TRBJ1-2
d_call: NA
v_call: TRBV29-1
cdr3_nt: TGCAGCGTTGATCTCCCAGGTGGCTACACCTTC
cdr3_aa: CSVDLPGGYTF

clone_size: NA
cdr3_length: 13
j_call: TRBJ2-3
d_call: TRBD1
v_call: TRBV10-3
cdr3_nt: TGTGCCATCAGGGACAGGGTCGGAAATACGCAGTATTTT
cdr3_aa: CAIRDRVGNTQYF

clone_size: NA
cdr3_length: 14
j_call: TRBJ2-1
d_call: NA
v_call: TRBV7-2
cdr3_nt: TGTGCCAGCAGCTTAATAAACTCCTACAATGAGCAGTTCTTC
cdr3_aa: CASSLINSYNEQFF

clone_size: once
cdr3_length: 15
j_call: TRBJ2-5
d_call: TRBD1
v_call: TRBV7-9
cdr3_nt: TGTGCCAGCAGCCTTCCGACAGGGGTCACGGAGACCCAGTACTTC
cdr3_aa: CASSLPTGVTETQYF

clone_size: NA
cdr3_length: 20
j_call: TRBJ2-1
d_call: TRBD2
v_call: TRBV4-2
cdr3_nt: TGTGCCAGCAGCTTCGAATTTCGACTAGCGGGTTACAGCTCCTACAATGAGCAGTTCTTC
cdr3_aa: CASSFEFRLAGYSSYNEQFF

clone_size: few
cdr3_length: 13
j_call: TRBJ2-1
d_call: TRBD2
v_call: TRBV20-1
cdr3_nt: TGCAGTGCTACCAGCGGGGGGGCCAATGAGCAGTTCTTC
cdr3_aa: CSATSGGANEQFF

clone_size: NA
cdr3_length: 15
j_call: TRBJ2-1
d_call: TRBD2
v_call: TRBV6-4
cdr3_nt: TGTGCCAGCAGTGAAGTAGCGGGAAGTTACAATGAGCAGTTCTTC
cdr3_aa: CASSEVAGSYNEQFF

clone_size: once
cdr3_length: 18
j_call: TRBJ2-3
d_call: TRBD2
v_call: TRBV20-1
cdr3_nt: TGCAGTGCCGCGGGGGGACTAGCGGTGTTCCGTAGCACAGATACGCAGTATTTT
cdr3_aa: CSAAGGLAVFRSTDTQYF

clone_size: NA
cdr3_length: 12
j_call: TRBJ1-2
d_call: NA
v_call: TRBV7-2
cdr3_nt: TGTGCCAGCAGCTTAAATCAGGGCGGCTACACCTTC
cdr3_aa: CASSLNQGGYTF

clone_size: NA
cdr3_length: 17
j_call: TRBJ2-7
d_call: NA
v_call: TRBV15
cdr3_nt: TGTGCCACCAGCAGAGAGGCTAGGAGGACGGGCGGCTACGAGCAGTACTTC
cdr3_aa: CATSREARRTGGYEQYF

clone_size: NA
cdr3_length: 16
j_call: TRBJ2-3
d_call: TRBD2
v_call: TRBV7-2
cdr3_nt: TGTGCCAGCAGCTCGCCCGGGGGGTGGGGGGTAGATACGCAGTATTTT
cdr3_aa: CASSSPGGWGVDTQYF